This T cell receptor beta chain is drawn from a study of T cells in Graves' hyperthyroidism and ophthalmopathy. Orbital computed tomography and thyroid ultrasound, together with serum TRAb and thyroxine and clinical symptoms, were used for diagnoses. V dropped 6 bases and J dropped 2; count of bases not matched to a gene: 11. Germline CDR1 is SNHLY and CDR2 is FYNNEI. The CDR3 consists of 17 residues. This clonotype was seen just once. Amplification yielded TCR beta CDR3 regions, with RNA transcripts as the source. First-round RT-PCR of the TCR CDR3 relied on the HTBI primer set. MiXCR was run by TCRdb on the multiplex PCR reads, yielding one entry per CDR3 protein. The repertoire includes about 610,000 distinct CDR3 sequences, about 43% of them detected once, and approximately 7.5% sits in the top ten.

J is TRBJ2-1 and V is TRBV2, with 9 bases identical to TRBD2. Sequences were obtained from peripheral blood or thyroid tissue (not recorded which). The TCR was taken from a woman under 30 with Graves' hyperthyroidism. The CDR3 nucleotides read TGTGCCAGCAGAAGGGCTAGCGGGAATAGGGCCTACAATGAGCAGTTCTTC. This encodes CASRRASGNRAYNEQFF. The complete variable domain, with remaining parts taken from reference TRBV2 and TRBJ2-1, reads EPEVTQTPSHQVTQMGQEVILRCVPISNHLYFYWYRQILGQKVEFLVSFYNNEISEKSEIFDDQFSVERPDGSNFTLKIRSTKLEDSAMYFCASRRASGNRAYNEQFFGPGTRLTVL.